This T cell receptor (beta chain) is drawn from a study of blood T cell repertoires in COVID-19. Study in general: COVID-19 samples, acute and convalescent, were from the United States, Italy and Spain. The cDNA or gDNA used as material had been derived from T cells, B-cell-depleted T cells, or PBMCs.

Here immunoSEQ multiplex PCR was the method, and the copy in TCRdb shows in-frame clones only, minus some. In the table there are some 300,000 clones, around 90% of which are singletons. Cohorts were determined from participant-reported clinical history. The V segment lost 3 bases and the J segment 7 bases; nucleotides outside the gene matches: 5. The CDR3 sequence is 14 residues long. Per the germline V gene, CDR1 is MDHEN and CDR2 is SYDVKM. The J gene is TRBJ2-2, the V gene TRBV28; 7 nucleotides align to TRBD1. The sample consisted of PBMCs or T cells enriched from blood (not recorded which). The sequence derives from a woman younger than 30 with acute COVID-19. The CDR3 coding sequence is TGTGCCAGCAGTTTGACAGGGTGGGACGGGGAGCTGTTTTTT. The encoded protein is CASSLTGWDGELFF.